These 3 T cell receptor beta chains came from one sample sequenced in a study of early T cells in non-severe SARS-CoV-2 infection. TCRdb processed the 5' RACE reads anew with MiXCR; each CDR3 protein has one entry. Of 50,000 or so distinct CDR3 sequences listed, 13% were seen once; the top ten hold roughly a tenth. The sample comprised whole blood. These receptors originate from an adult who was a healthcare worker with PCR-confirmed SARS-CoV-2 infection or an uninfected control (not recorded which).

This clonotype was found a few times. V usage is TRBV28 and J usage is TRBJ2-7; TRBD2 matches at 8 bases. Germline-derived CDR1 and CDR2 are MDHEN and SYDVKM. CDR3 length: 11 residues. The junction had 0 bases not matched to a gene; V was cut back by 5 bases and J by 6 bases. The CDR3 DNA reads TGTGCCAGCAGTCGGGGGGGCGAGCAGTACTTC. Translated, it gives CASSRGGEQYF.

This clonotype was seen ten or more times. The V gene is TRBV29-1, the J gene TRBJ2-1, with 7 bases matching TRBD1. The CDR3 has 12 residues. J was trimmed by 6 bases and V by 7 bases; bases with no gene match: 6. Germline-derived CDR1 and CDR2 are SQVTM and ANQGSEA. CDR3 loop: CSGTTGTNEQFF. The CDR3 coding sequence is TGCAGCGGGACGACAGGGACCAATGAGCAGTTCTTC.

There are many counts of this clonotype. The CDR3 reads CASSLNSPGQGTYEQYF. The CDR3 nucleotides read TGTGCCAGCTCACTTAACTCTCCGGGACAGGGGACCTACGAGCAGTACTTC. V is TRBV18 and J is TRBJ2-7, with TRBD1 identical over 10 bases. Germline assignment: CDR1 KGHSH and CDR2 LQKENI. Trimming took 4 bases from V and 2 from J; bases not matched to a gene: 11. The CDR3 extends over 17 amino acids.